This T cell receptor (beta chain) was sequenced for a study of blood T cell repertoires in COVID-19 (dated by TCRdb to 2018 to 2020). Regarding the complete study: The collaborator samples originated in the United States, Italy and Spain and spanned the acute and convalescent phases of COVID-19. Samples were obtained from the ongoing ImmuneRACE study (first 160 participants) and from over a thousand subjects provided by 6 global collaborators. HLA class I and class II types, where available, came from metadata supplied by the sample provider rather than from assay-based typing. Nearly every sample came with metadata listing a de-identified subject ID, COVID-19 status, age in years and sex. The prospective study material was composed of cDNA or gDNA derived from T cells, B-cell-depleted T cells, or PBMCs. Subjects who had been exposed to COVID-19, were actively infected with it, or had recovered from it provided the deeply sampled blood TCRbeta repertoires that made up the dataset. The repertoires were made available in a free public database intended to serve as a resource for research on the immune response to SARS-CoV-2.

TCRbeta CDR3 regions were amplified from genomic DNA using the immunoSEQ Assay, a bias-controlled multiplex PCR. Turning to the authors' computational methods: The number of nucleated cells in each sample was estimated from the amplification of reference gene primers within the assay. To quantify the absolute abundance of each unique TCRbeta CDR3 rearrangement, sequence reads were collapsed and filtered. For each sample, productive Simpson clonality was calculated as the square root of Simpson's diversity index over productive rearrangements. The table comes from immuneACCESS by way of TCRdb, which keeps in-frame sequences with V and J called. Part of the clones is missing from these tables; in studies checked, under half for an unresolved V gene and the rest for unknown reasons. The D gene and trimming were derived from the DNA, and the V and J assignments and clone size from that table. The sample records around 190,000 clones, 80% to 90% of which are singletons. The ten most abundant clones make up about 9% of the sample.

As to this clone: Its antigen target is currently unknown. No quality values exist for individual bases; no much larger clone is one base distant.

Broad study findings and their caveats: Clinical and demographic metadata were provided uncurated, with the amount varying by source and participant.

As encoded in the germline V gene (reference sequence), CDR1 is PRHDT while CDR2 is FYEKMQ. The CDR3 contains 12 residues, cysteine and phenylalanine counted. Left in the record is the CDR3 DNA by itself, 36 bases read in frame from the first base. At the junction V is shortened by 0 bases and J by 6 bases, with 6 bases in between. Participants in the prospective study were aged about 18 to 90 years, lived in about two dozen United States geographic areas, and enrolled through a virtual design. In the prospective study, participants were assigned to cohorts based on the clinical history participants reported in a screening survey and a study questionnaire. Recovered participants in ImmuneRACE Cohort 3 were defined as having two consecutive negative NP/OP PCR tests, clearance from a healthcare professional, or resolution of symptoms. In the prospective study, whole blood, serum and a nasopharyngeal or oropharyngeal swab were collected from each participant by mobile phlebotomists. Additional blood draws and questionnaires over an approximately 2-month period could optionally be provided by prospective study participants. Prospective study blood samples were shipped either frozen or at room temperature before DNA extraction.

Material: PBMCs or T cells enriched from blood (not recorded which). The clonotype originates from a man aged 40-50 years who had recovered from COVID-19. The rearrangement combines TRBV13 with TRBJ2-7; the D segment could be TRBD1, given 5 matching bases. The sequenced DNA: TGTGCCAGCAGCTTAGGCCAGGGCGAGCAGTACTTC. Protein translation: CASSLGQGEQYF.